The text below deals with one TCR beta chain. The antigen is not known. Researchers ran the assay at a deep level. The data were produced by immunoSEQ multiplex PCR, yet TCRdb's version contains in-frame clones alone and is incomplete. Here the sample spans under 650,000 clones, almost 97% being singletons. The data stem from a study of shared clonotypes between healthy human individuals. Findings and caveats of the study: Generally, naive subsets came out with larger estimated richness than memory subsets. Researchers sampled blood only, noting tissue repertoires likely differ. Measured sharing among donors was expected to vary with sequencing depth.

This receptor was obtained from a woman aged 25 to 39 in good health. Sequenced sample: naive CD4+ T cells sorted from blood. Regarding subset: CD45RA+ positively selected.

CDR3 sequence reads: CASSLRGGVTYNEQFF. The CDR3 bases are TGTGCCAGCAGCCTCCGGGGGGGCGTCACCTACAATGAGCAGTTCTTC. The chain employs TRBV7-2 and TRBJ2-1, with 8 bases lining up with TRBD2. CDR1 SGHTA and CDR2 FQGNSA come from the germline V gene. This CDR3 is built from 16 residues. The junction had 8 bases not matched to a gene; V was cut back by 5 bases and J by 2 bases.